This T cell receptor (beta chain) was sequenced in a study of blood T cell repertoires in COVID-19. TCRdb's table, derived via immunoSEQ multiplex PCR, lists solely in-frame clones and lacks some. The sample consists of about 190,000 clones, roughly 80% of them appearing once. The source material was peripheral blood. The receptor was derived from a woman in her forties or fifties with acute or convalescent COVID-19.

The CDR3 DNA sequence: TGTGCCAGCAGTTACCGACAGGGAACAGCTAACTATGGCTACACCTTC. It codes for CASSYRQGTANYGYTF. This rearrangement joins TRBV6-5 to TRBJ1-2, with 7 bases identical to TRBD1. The CDR3 is 16 residues long. With V trimmed by 2 bases and J by 0 bases, 6 bases remained unmatched. Germline CDR1 MNHEY, CDR2 SVGAGI.